Below, 14 T cell receptor beta chains from the same sample are listed, as sequenced in a study of OX40 agonist ivuxolimab in advanced cancers. Preparation of the library involved the immunoSEQ multiplex PCR assay. What TCRdb holds here is the immuneACCESS table cut down to in-frame rearrangements. Part of the clones is not present; checked against another copy, under half of the missing clones reflect an unresolved V gene, and the others are unexplained. The sample records about 20,000 clones, 86% of which are singletons. The biggest ten clones account for roughly 15% of the sample. Here the sequenced sample was CD4+ or CD8+ T cells sorted from blood, taken in a trial of the OX40 agonist ivuxolimab. These receptors all stem from an adult with an advanced solid tumor such as melanoma, head and neck, liver or kidney cancer.

V gene TRBV19 combines with J gene TRBJ2-5; D unresolved. Judging by the DNA end, TRBJ2-7 fits better; the J call may be wrong. In germline, CDR1 is LNHDA, CDR2 SQIVND (reference sequence). CDR3 length: 13 amino acids. The CDR3 nucleotides are TGTGCCAGTAGTATTGGAACCTTGAACGAGCAGTACTTC. It specifies CASSIGTLNEQYF.

The V call is TRBV5-1, the J call TRBJ2-3; 12 bases match TRBD2. The CDR3 length is 21 residues. Germline values: CDR1 SGHRS, CDR2 YFSETQ. J lost 0 bases, V lost 3 bases, and 17 bases had no gene match. CDR3 amino acids: CASSSLAGGAPSSSSTDTQYF. The CDR3 DNA follows: TGCGCCAGCAGCTCCCTAGCGGGGGGGGCCCCCTCCTCTTCTAGCACAGATACGCAGTATTTT.

The gene calls are TRBV6-1 and TRBJ1-5; D possibly corresponds to TRBD1 (5 bases). The CDR3 runs to 16 residues. V lost 1 base and J 2 bases, leaving 12 bases between the germline ends. Germline CDR1 is MNHNS and CDR2 is SASEGT. The CDR3 DNA sequence: TGTGCCAGCAGTGAAGGAATGGACAACCGCAATCAGCCCCAGCATTTT. It yields the protein CASSEGMDNRNQPQHF.

The V gene is TRBV4-1, the J gene TRBJ2-1; TRBD2 aligns across 9 bases. This CDR3 contains 13 residues. Germline CDR1 and CDR2: MGHRA and YSYEKL. V gave up 4 bases and J gave up 8 bases; unmatched junction bases: 3. For the CDR3, the DNA is TGCGCCAGCAGCCCAGCGGGAGGCGATGAGCAGTTCTTC. Encoded protein: CASSPAGGDEQFF.

The chain couples TRBV9 to TRBJ2-3; 11 bases are shared with TRBD2. Germline loops: CDR1 SGDLS, CDR2 YYNGEE. The ends lost 0 bases at V and 2 bases at J; junction bases unmatched: 5. The CDR3 totals 17 residues. The CDR3 reads CASSVGSSGRFTDTQYF. Written as DNA, the CDR3 is TGTGCCAGCAGCGTAGGATCTAGCGGGAGGTTCACAGATACGCAGTATTTT. The whole variable domain, filled in from reference TRBV9 and TRBJ2-3, reads DSGVTQTPKHLITATGQRVTLRCSPRSGDLSVYWYQQSLDQGLQFLIQYYNGEERAKGNILERFSAQQFPDLHSELNLSSLELGDSALYFCASSVGSSGRFTDTQYFGPGTRLTVL.

The chain is built from TRBV6-6 and TRBJ2-1, with no clear D. V was trimmed by 7 bases and J by 4 bases, leaving 11 bases between them. Looked up from germline, CDR1 is MNHNY and CDR2 is SVGAGI (reference sequence). The CDR3 loop spans 13 amino acids. CDR3 coding DNA: TGTGCCAGCACCCCGGGCCCTTACAATGAGCAGTTCTTC. This sequence encodes CASTPGPYNEQFF.

The chain links TRBV18 to TRBJ1-2, with 7 bases fitting TRBD1. J gave up 6 bases and V 6 bases, and 7 bases lay outside the gene matches. Germline lookup yields CDR1 KGHSH and CDR2 LQKENI. CDR3 length: 13 amino acids. CDR3 in DNA: TGTGCCAGCTCCCGCGAGGGGGCGAATGGCTACACCTTC. It codes for CASSREGANGYTF. Together with reference TRBV18 and TRBJ1-2, the CDR3 gives the full variable domain: NAGVMQNPRHLVRRRGQEARLRCSPMKGHSHVYWYRQLPEEGLKFMVYLQKENIIDESGMPKERFSAEFPKEGPSILRIQQVVRGDSAAYFCASSREGANGYTFGSGTRLTVV.

The rearrangement uses TRBV7-6 and TRBJ2-7, with D perhaps matching TRBD1 (5 bases). The germline gives CDR1 SGHVS, CDR2 FNYEAQ. The CDR3 totals 14 residues. The V end lost 5 bases, the J end lost 2 bases, and 13 bases lay between the germline ends. The DNA for the CDR3 is TGTGCCAGCAGCCCAGCGACAGCCACCTACGAGCAGTACTTC. Translating it yields CASSPATATYEQYF.

V and J are TRBV2 and TRBJ2-7; possible D gene TRBD1, 6 bases. Trimming shortened V by 8 bases and J by 0 bases, and 20 bases separated the two germline ends. Germline CDR1 and CDR2: SNHLY and FYNNEI. The CDR3 length is 16 residues. This chain's CDR3 is CASGVDGQTSSYEQYF. CDR3 DNA: TGTGCCAGCGGGGTAGACGGACAGACGAGCTCCTACGAGCAGTACTTC.

This clone was counted a few times. This chain joins TRBV30 and TRBJ1-2; D is unresolved. Germline lookup yields CDR1 GTSNPN and CDR2 SVGIG (reference sequence). This CDR3 is 13 amino acids long. This CDR3 is CAGLEESNYGYTF. The CDR3 DNA follows: TGTGCTGGTCTAGAAGAAAGTAACTATGGCTACACCTTC.

The V call is TRBV7-9, the J call TRBJ1-2, with TRBD1 as a possible D gene (5 bases). The V gene lost 1 base and the J gene lost 6 bases, with 15 bases spanning the gap. The CDR3 contains 15 residues. Germline loops: CDR1 SEHNR, CDR2 FQNEAQ (reference sequence). Here the CDR3 reads CASSLVREVRDGYTF. CDR3 sequence (DNA): TGTGCCAGCAGCTTAGTCAGGGAGGTGAGGGATGGCTACACCTTC.

The chain carries TRBV5-6 and TRBJ2-7; no reliable D call. Between the trimmed V and J ends, which lost 4 bases and 2 bases, there was a span of 22 bases. Germline V gene data show CDR1 as SGHDT and CDR2 as YYEEEE. The CDR3 consists of 17 residues. The CDR3 DNA follows: TGTGCCAGCAGCCAATCTCCCGGACGACCAAATGCCTACGAGCAGTACTTC. Its protein product is CASSQSPGRPNAYEQYF.

This chain joins TRBV5-1 and TRBJ1-1, with D unclear. V lost 6 bases, J lost 0 bases, and 12 bases lay in between. In germline, CDR1 is SGHRS, CDR2 YFSETQ. There are 14 residues in the CDR3. CDR3 in amino acids: CASNLRQMNTEAFF. The DNA of the CDR3 is TGCGCCAGCAACCTCAGGCAGATGAACACTGAAGCTTTCTTT. Looking up the rest from reference TRBV5-1 and TRBJ1-1 gives the full variable domain: KAGVTQTPRYLIKTRGQQVTLSCSPISGHRSVSWYQQTPGQGLQFLFEYFSETQRNKGNFPGRFSGRQFSNSRSEMNVSTLELGDSALYLCASNLRQMNTEAFFGQGTRLTVV.

The chain has TRBV29-1 and TRBJ2-5; 9 positions match TRBD2. Germline V gene lookup returns CDR1 SQVTM and CDR2 ANQGSEA. The trim removed 0 bases at V and 0 bases at J, leaving 11 bases unmatched. CDR3 size: 18 residues. The CDR3 DNA sequence: TGCAGCGTTGAAGATGGAAGCGGGGGGTCCACGTACCAAGAGACCCAGTACTTC. It specifies CSVEDGSGGSTYQETQYF.